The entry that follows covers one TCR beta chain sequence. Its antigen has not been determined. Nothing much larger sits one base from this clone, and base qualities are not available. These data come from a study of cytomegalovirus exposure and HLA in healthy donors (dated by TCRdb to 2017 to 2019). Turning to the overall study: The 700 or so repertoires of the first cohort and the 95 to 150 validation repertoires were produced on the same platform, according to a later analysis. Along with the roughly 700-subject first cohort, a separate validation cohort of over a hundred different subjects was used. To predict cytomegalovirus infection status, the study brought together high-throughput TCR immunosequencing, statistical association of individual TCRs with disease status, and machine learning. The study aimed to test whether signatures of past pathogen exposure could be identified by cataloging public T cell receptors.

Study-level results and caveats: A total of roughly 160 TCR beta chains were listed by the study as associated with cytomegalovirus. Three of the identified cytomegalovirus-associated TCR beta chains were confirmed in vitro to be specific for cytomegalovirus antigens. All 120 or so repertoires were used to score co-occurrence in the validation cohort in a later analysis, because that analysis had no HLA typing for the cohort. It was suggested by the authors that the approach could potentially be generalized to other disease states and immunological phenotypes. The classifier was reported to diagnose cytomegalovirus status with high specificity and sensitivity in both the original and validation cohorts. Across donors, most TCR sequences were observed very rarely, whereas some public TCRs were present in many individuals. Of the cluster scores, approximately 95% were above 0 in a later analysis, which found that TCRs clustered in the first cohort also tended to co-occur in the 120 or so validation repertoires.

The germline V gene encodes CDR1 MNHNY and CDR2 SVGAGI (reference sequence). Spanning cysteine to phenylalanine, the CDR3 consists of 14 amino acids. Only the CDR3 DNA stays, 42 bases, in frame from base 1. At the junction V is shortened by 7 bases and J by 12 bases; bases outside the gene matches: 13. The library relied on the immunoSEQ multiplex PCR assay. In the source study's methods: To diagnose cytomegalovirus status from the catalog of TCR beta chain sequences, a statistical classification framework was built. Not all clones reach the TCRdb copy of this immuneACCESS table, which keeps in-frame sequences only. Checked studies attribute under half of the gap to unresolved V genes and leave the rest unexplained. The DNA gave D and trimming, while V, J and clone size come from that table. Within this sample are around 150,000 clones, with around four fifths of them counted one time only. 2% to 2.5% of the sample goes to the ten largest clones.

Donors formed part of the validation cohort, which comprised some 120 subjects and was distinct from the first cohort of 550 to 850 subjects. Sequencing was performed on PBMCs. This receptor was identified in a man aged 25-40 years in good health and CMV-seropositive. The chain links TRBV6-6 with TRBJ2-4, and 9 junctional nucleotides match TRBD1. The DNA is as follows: TGTGCCAGCAAGACCCCGGGACAGGGATCACATCAGTACTTC. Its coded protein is CASKTPGQGSHQYF.